The 9 T cell receptor beta chains listed next were all sequenced from one sample in a study of T cells after posttransplantation cyclophosphamide. This table comes from immunoSEQ multiplex PCR, and its TCRdb copy is limited to in-frame clones, with some not included. The sample counts 20,000 to 25,000 clones, none seen once; the ten largest own roughly 6.6%. The specimen was PBMCs. These receptors came from a woman aged 55-70 years in good health, CMV-negative, and a related stem cell transplant donor.

The V gene is TRBV29-1, the J gene TRBJ2-5, with D perhaps TRBD2 (5 bases). Germline V lookup: CDR1 SQVTM, CDR2 ANQGSEA. CDR3 length: 12 amino acids. V lost 4 bases, J lost 5 bases, and 11 bases lay in between. The CDR3 sequence: CSVGSTGETQYF. For the CDR3, the DNA is TGCAGCGTTGGGTCGACGGGGGAGACCCAGTACTTC.

This clone was detected ten times or more. The chain joins TRBV19 to TRBJ1-2, with D perhaps matching TRBD1 (6 bases). V gave up 5 bases and J gave up 4 bases, with 14 bases separating them. CDR3 size: 14 residues. Germline V CDR1 and CDR2: LNHDA, SQIVND (reference sequence). In DNA form, the CDR3 reads TGTGCCAGTAGTGAAGACAGGAGGTTCTATGGCTACACCTTC. The encoded protein is CASSEDRRFYGYTF.

This clone was seen many times. This rearrangement joins TRBV5-1 to TRBJ2-5; no definite D call. Germline CDR1 reads SGHRS; CDR2 reads YFSETQ. The CDR3 runs to 15 residues. V was cut by 1 base and J by 2 bases, with 12 bases left in between. Here the CDR3 DNA reads TGCGCCAGCAGCTTGTCTTGGGCAGGACAAGAGACCCAGTACTTC. It codes for CASSLSWAGQETQYF.

The CDR3 DNA follows: TGTGCCAGCTCCCGACAGGAGAACTATGGCTACACCTTC. Its protein product is CASSRQENYGYTF. The chain links TRBV18 to TRBJ1-2; D might be TRBD1 (6 bases). Germline V lookup: CDR1 KGHSH, CDR2 LQKENI. This CDR3 comprises 13 residues. Trimming took off 6 bases at V and 2 bases at J, with 10 bases between the two ends.

This clone was counted at least ten times. The gene calls are TRBV19 and TRBJ2-4; 8 positions agree with TRBD2. The germline gives CDR1 LNHDA, CDR2 SQIVND (reference sequence). The CDR3 extends over 14 amino acids. Losses at the gene ends were 3 bases for V and 10 bases for J; bases not matched to a gene: 8. CDR3 nucleotides: TGTGCCAGTAGTATTACCCCTTCTAGCGGGATTCAGTACTTC. Translating it yields CASSITPSSGIQYF. Drawing the rest from reference TRBV19 and TRBJ2-4, the complete variable domain is DGGITQSPKYLFRKEGQNVTLSCEQNLNHDAMYWYRQDPGQGLRLIYYSQIVNDFQKGDIAEGYSVSREKKESFPLTVTSAQKNPTAFYLCASSITPSSGIQYFGAGTRLSVL.

This clone has ten or more counts. The chain joins TRBV6-6 to TRBJ1-5, with a tentative D call TRBD1 (5 bases). Germline values: CDR1 MNHNY, CDR2 SVGAGI (reference sequence). This CDR3 is 14 amino acids long. V lost 4 bases and J lost 4, with 11 bases in between. The CDR3 DNA reads TGTGCCAGCAGTTCCGGGGGTGTTAATCAGCCCCAGCATTTT. It specifies CASSSGGVNQPQHF.

This clone was detected ten times or more. This rearrangement joins TRBV11-2 to TRBJ1-3; D perhaps matches TRBD1 (5 bases). The ends were cut back, 3 bases at V and 4 bases at J, with 10 bases in the middle. The germline gives CDR1 SGHAT, CDR2 FQNNGV. This CDR3 contains 14 residues. The CDR3 nucleotides read TGTGCCAGCAGCTTTTCCAGGGAAGGAAACACCATATATTTT. Its translation: CASSFSREGNTIYF. The full variable domain, rest sourced from reference TRBV11-2 and TRBJ1-3, is EAGVAQSPRYKIIEKRQSVAFWCNPISGHATLYWYQQILGQGPKLLIQFQNNGVVDDSQLPKDRFSAERLKGVDSTLKIQPAKLEDSAVYLCASSFSREGNTIYFGEGSWLTVV.

This clone has a count of ten or more. The J gene is TRBJ2-3, the V gene TRBV19; 10 nucleotides line up with TRBD2. The CDR3 spans 15 residues. V lost 6 bases, J lost 1 base, and 4 bases stayed unmatched. CDR1 is LNHDA and CDR2 is SQIVND in the germline V gene (reference sequence). The CDR3: CASSPGLAGTDTQYF. The CDR3 DNA reads TGTGCCAGTAGCCCCGGACTAGCGGGCACAGATACGCAGTATTTT.

This clone has a count of ten or more. The chain joins TRBV19 to TRBJ2-2; D gene unclear. The CDR3 consists of 13 residues. V was cut by 5 bases and J by 6 bases, with 10 bases left in between. Per the germline V gene, CDR1 is LNHDA and CDR2 is SQIVND (reference sequence). CDR3 sequence: CASSVLRAGELFF. The CDR3 DNA is TGTGCCAGTAGTGTCCTTCGAGCCGGGGAGCTGTTTTTT. Drawing the rest from reference TRBV19 and TRBJ2-2, the complete variable domain is DGGITQSPKYLFRKEGQNVTLSCEQNLNHDAMYWYRQDPGQGLRLIYYSQIVNDFQKGDIAEGYSVSREKKESFPLTVTSAQKNPTAFYLCASSVLRAGELFFGEGSRLTVL.